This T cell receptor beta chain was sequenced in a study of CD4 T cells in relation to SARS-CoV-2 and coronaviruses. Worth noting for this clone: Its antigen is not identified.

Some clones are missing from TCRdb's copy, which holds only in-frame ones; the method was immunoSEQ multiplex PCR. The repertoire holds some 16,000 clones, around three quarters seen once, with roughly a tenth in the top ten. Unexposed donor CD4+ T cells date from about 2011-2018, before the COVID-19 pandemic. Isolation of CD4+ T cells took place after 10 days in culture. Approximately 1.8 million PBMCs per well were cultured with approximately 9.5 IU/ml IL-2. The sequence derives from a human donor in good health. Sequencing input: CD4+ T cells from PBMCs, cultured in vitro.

DNA of the CDR3: TGTGCCAGCAGCTCACAGTGGGGCGTTGAAGCTTTCTTT. This sequence encodes CASSSQWGVEAFF. The J gene is TRBJ1-1, the V gene TRBV7-3; possible D gene TRBD1, 5 bases. The CDR3 has 13 amino acids. Trimming cost V 4 bases and J 7 bases, with 13 bases left between them. In germline, CDR1 is SGHTA, CDR2 FQGTGA. The variable domain in full, completed from reference TRBV7-3 and TRBJ1-1, reads GAGVSQTPSNKVTEKGKYVELRCDPISGHTALYWYRQSLGQGPEFLIYFQGTGAADDSGLPNDRFFAVRPEGSVSTLKIQRTERGDSAVYLCASSSQWGVEAFFGQGTRLTVV.